This note documents a single T cell receptor (beta chain) sequence. Its target is not known. The primer mix had 60 Vbeta and 13 Jbeta primers. Using immunoSEQ multiplex PCR, the repertoire was profiled, and TCRdb retains in-frame clones only, with some absent. This listing includes 140,000 to 150,000 clones. These data are taken from a study of cytomegalovirus exposure and HLA in healthy donors. Study-level background: Among 350 to 500 genotyped donors, 65% to 90% fell in the Caucasian-associated ancestry cluster. Study findings and constraints: The authors later linked a missense DCLRE1C variant to TCR beta V- and J-gene trimming. Later work found that TCR association rates differed between HLA loci; DRB1 had the most and HLA-C the fewest.

The TCR was taken from a male donor in good health and CMV-seronegative. Sequencing was carried out using PBMCs.

The CDR3 region is CAISRQAEGNSPLHF. The CDR3 nucleotides read TGTGCCATCAGCAGACAGGCCGAGGGGAATTCACCCCTCCACTTT. The chain joins TRBV10-3 to TRBJ1-6, with D possibly matching TRBD1 (6 bases). CDR1 and CDR2 from the germline V gene are ENHRY and SYGVKD. CDR3 length equals 15 residues. Trimming took 6 bases from V and 7 from J, leaving 16 bases between them.